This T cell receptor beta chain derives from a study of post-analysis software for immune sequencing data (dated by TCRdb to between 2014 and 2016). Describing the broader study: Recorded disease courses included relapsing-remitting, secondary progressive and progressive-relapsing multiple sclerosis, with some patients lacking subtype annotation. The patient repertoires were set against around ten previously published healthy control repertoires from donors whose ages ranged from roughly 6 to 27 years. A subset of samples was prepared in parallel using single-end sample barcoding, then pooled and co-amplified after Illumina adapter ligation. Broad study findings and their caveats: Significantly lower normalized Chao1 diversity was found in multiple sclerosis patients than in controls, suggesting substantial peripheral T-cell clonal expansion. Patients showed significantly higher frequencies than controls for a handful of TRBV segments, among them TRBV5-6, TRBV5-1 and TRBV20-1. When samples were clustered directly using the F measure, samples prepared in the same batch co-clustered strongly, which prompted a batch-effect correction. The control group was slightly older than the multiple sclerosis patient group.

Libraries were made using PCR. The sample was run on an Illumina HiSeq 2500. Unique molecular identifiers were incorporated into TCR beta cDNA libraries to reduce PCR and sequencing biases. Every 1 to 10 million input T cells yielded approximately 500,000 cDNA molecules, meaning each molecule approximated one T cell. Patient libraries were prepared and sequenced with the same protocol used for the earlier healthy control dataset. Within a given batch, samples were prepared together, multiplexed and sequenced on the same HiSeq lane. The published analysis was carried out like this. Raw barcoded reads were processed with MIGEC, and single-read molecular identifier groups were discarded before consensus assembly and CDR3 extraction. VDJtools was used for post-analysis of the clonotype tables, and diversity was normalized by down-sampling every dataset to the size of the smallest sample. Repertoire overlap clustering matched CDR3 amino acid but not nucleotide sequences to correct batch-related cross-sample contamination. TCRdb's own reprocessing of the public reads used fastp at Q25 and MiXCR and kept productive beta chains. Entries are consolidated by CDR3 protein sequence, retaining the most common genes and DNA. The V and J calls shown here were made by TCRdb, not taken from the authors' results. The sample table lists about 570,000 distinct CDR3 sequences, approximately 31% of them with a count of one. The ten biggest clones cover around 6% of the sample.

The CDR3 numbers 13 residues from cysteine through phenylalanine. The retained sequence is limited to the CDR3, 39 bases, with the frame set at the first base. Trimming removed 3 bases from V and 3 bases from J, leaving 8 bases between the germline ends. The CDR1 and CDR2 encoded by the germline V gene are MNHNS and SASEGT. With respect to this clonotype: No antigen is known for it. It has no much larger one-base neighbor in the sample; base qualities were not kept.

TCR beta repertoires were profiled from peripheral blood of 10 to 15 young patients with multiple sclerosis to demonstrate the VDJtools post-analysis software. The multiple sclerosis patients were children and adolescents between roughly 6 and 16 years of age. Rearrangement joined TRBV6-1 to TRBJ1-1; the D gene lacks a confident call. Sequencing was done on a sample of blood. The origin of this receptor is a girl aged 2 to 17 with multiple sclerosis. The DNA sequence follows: TGTGCCAGCAGTGAGGCCTGGGACACTGAAGCTTTCTTT. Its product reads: CASSEAWDTEAFF.